The 10 T cell receptor beta chains below come from one sample, sequenced in a study of OX40 agonist ivuxolimab in advanced cancers. Generated by immunoSEQ multiplex PCR, the TCRdb table keeps only in-frame clones and is missing some. This table holds 110,000 or so clones, around 93% found once. Sample: CD4+ or CD8+ T cells sorted from blood, taken in a trial of the OX40 agonist ivuxolimab. The source is an adult with an advanced solid tumor such as melanoma, head and neck, liver or kidney cancer.

This chain connects TRBV29-1 to TRBJ1-3, with a tentative D call TRBD1 (5 bases). Trimming shortened V by 7 bases and J by 2 bases, and 6 bases separated the two germline ends. This CDR3 has 11 amino acids. Germline V CDR1 and CDR2: SQVTM, ANQGSEA. The DNA for the CDR3 is TGCAGCGCCAGGGCTGGAAACACCATATATTTT. Residues: CSARAGNTIYF.

This CDR3 is CASSERTGTNTEAFF. The DNA for the CDR3 is TGTGCCAGCAGTGAAAGGACAGGGACGAACACTGAAGCTTTCTTT. V gene TRBV2 combines with J gene TRBJ1-1, with 8 nucleotides matching TRBD1. The CDR3 loop spans 15 amino acids. Germline assignment: CDR1 SNHLY and CDR2 FYNNEI. The V and J ends lost 2 bases and 1 base, in that order; junction bases with no gene match: 3.

This chain uses TRBV27 with TRBJ2-7; TRBD1 aligns across 10 bases. Germline V CDR1 and CDR2: MNHEY, SMNVEV (reference sequence). V lost 4 bases and J lost 5; bases outside the gene matches: 11. This CDR3 has 16 residues. CDR3 region: CASSYFFPGQGNEQYF. The CDR3 DNA sequence: TGTGCCAGCAGTTACTTTTTCCCGGGACAGGGGAACGAGCAGTACTTC.

The gene calls are TRBV5-1 and TRBJ2-3, with a tentative D call TRBD1 (5 bases). Looked up from germline, CDR1 is SGHRS and CDR2 is YFSETQ. V was shortened by 1 base and J by 1 base, with 10 bases between the two germline ends. This CDR3 has 15 residues. CDR3 coding DNA: TGCGCCAGCAGCTTGAGGACATTAGGCACAGATACGCAGTATTTT. This gives the protein CASSLRTLGTDTQYF.

The chain recombines TRBV7-9 with TRBJ2-7; the D gene is possibly TRBD2 (7 bases). The V gene's germline CDR1 is SEHNR and CDR2 FQNEAQ (reference sequence). The CDR3 spans 16 residues. Trimming took off 4 bases at V and 1 base at J, with 17 bases between the two ends. The CDR3 protein is CASSSTGRGMSYEQYF. The CDR3 DNA sequence: TGTGCCAGCAGCTCTACGGGGAGGGGGATGTCCTACGAGCAGTACTTC.

This clone was counted once. V gene TRBV6-6 combines with J gene TRBJ2-5; D is uncertain. The CDR3 sequence is 11 residues long. Germline values: CDR1 MNHNY, CDR2 SVGAGI (reference sequence). The V gene lost 2 bases and the J gene lost 4 bases, with 2 bases spanning the gap. The CDR3 sequence is CASSYLETQYF. As DNA, the CDR3 is TGTGCCAGCAGTTACCTAGAGACCCAGTACTTC.

This sequence joins TRBV19 and TRBJ1-5; 7 bases are shared with TRBD1. This CDR3 has 16 residues. With V trimmed by 8 bases and J by 4 bases, 14 bases remained unmatched. Germline assignment: CDR1 LNHDA and CDR2 SQIVND (reference sequence). CDR3 region: CASDLGQGGSNQPQHF. CDR3 sequence (DNA): TGTGCCAGTGACCTAGGACAAGGGGGCTCAAATCAGCCCCAGCATTTT. Based on the CDR3 plus reference TRBV19 and TRBJ1-5, the full variable domain is DGGITQSPKYLFRKEGQNVTLSCEQNLNHDAMYWYRQDPGQGLRLIYYSQIVNDFQKGDIAEGYSVSREKKESFPLTVTSAQKNPTAFYLCASDLGQGGSNQPQHFGDGTRLSIL.

The chain links TRBV6-6 to TRBJ2-1, with a tentative D call TRBD2 (6 bases). Germline assignment: CDR1 MNHNY and CDR2 SVGAGI (reference sequence). This CDR3 comprises 13 residues. With 8 bases removed from V and 0 bases from J, the gap between germline ends came to 8 bases. The CDR3 DNA follows: TGTGCCAGCCGGGGGAGCTCCTACAATGAGCAGTTCTTC. This sequence encodes CASRGSSYNEQFF.

The V and J genes are TRBV7-8 and TRBJ2-7, with D uncertain. The V and J ends lost 1 base and 0 bases respectively, with 10 bases between them. CDR1 is SGHVS, CDR2 FQNEAQ, per germline. This CDR3 comprises 15 residues. The CDR3 here is CASSLGIVISYEQYF. CDR3 nucleotide sequence: TGTGCCAGCAGCTTAGGTATAGTAATCTCCTACGAGCAGTACTTC.

Written as DNA, the CDR3 is TGTGCCAGCAGTCGGGCGAGGGCCACCGGGGAGCTGTTTTTT. It translates to CASSRARATGELFF. The J gene is TRBJ2-2, the V gene TRBV6-5; D possibly corresponds to TRBD2 (5 bases). Germline lookup yields CDR1 MNHEY and CDR2 SVGAGI. The CDR3 contains 14 residues. Trimming shortened V by 5 bases and J by 4 bases, and 11 bases separated the two germline ends.